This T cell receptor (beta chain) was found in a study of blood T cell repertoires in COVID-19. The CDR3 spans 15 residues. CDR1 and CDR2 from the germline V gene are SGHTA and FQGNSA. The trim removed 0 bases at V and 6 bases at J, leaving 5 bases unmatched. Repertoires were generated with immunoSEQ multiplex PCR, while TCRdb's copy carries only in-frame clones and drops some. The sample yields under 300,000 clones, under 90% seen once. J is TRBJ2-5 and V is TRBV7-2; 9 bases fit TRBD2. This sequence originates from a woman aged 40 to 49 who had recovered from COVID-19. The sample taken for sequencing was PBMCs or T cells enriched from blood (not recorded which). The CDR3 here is CASSLARGGLKTQYF. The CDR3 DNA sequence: TGTGCCAGCAGCTTAGCGCGGGGGGGCCTGAAGACCCAGTACTTC.